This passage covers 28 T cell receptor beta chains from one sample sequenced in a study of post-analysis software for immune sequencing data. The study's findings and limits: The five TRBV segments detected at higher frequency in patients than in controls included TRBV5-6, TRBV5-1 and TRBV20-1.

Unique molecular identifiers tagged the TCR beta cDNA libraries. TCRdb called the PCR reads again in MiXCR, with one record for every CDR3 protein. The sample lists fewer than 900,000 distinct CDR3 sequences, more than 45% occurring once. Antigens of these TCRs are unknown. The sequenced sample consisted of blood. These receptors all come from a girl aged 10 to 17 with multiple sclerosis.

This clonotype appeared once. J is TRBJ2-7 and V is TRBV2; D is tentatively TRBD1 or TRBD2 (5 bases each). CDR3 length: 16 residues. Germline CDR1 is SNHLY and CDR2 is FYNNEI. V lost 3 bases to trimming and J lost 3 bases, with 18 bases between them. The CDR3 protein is CASSEGSGSVRYEQYF. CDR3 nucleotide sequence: TGTGCCAGCAGTGAGGGATCAGGGAGCGTTCGCTACGAGCAGTACTTC.

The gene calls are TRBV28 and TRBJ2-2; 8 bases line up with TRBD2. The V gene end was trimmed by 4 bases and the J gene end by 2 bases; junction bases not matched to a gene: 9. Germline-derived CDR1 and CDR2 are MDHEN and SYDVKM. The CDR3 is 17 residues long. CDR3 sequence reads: CASSSGPGGVNTGELFF. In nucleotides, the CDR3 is TGTGCCAGCAGTTCCGGACCGGGGGGGGTCAACACCGGGGAGCTGTTTTTT.

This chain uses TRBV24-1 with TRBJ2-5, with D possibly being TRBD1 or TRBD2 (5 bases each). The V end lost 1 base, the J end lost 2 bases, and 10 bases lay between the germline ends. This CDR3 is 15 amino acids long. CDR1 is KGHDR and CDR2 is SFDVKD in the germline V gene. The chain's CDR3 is CATSDFGTDQETQYF. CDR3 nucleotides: TGTGCCACCAGTGATTTTGGGACCGATCAAGAGACCCAGTACTTC.

The CDR3 DNA sequence: TGCAGTGCTTTCGGGACTAGCAGTTACAATGAGCAGTTCTTC. Translating gives CSAFGTSSYNEQFF. The chain recombines TRBV20-1 with TRBJ2-1; TRBD2 aligns across 9 bases. The V and J ends lost 5 bases and 4 bases, in that order; junction bases with no gene match: 6. Germline V lookup: CDR1 DFQATT, CDR2 SNEGSKA (reference sequence). The CDR3 has 14 residues.

The DNA of the CDR3 is TGTGCCAGCAGAGGGACAGGGGGCGGCGAGCAGTACTTC. This translates into CASRGTGGGEQYF. The rearrangement uses TRBV12-3 or TRBV12-4 and TRBJ2-5, with TRBD1 identical over 12 bases. The J call could be wrong; TRBJ2-7 is a better fit for the DNA end. This CDR3 region has 13 residues.

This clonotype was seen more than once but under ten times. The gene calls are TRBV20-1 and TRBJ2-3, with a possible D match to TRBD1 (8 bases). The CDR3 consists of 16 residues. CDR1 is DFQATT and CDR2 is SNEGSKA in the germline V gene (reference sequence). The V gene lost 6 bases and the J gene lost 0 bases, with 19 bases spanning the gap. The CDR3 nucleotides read TGCAGTGCCCCACTAGGACAGGGAGGGAGCACAGATACGCAGTATTTT. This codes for CSAPLGQGGSTDTQYF.

Written as DNA, the CDR3 is TGTGCCAGCAGCTTGGCCGCTGGCCTTAACTATGGCTACACCTTC. Protein sequence: CASSLAAGLNYGYTF. The chain couples TRBV5-5 to TRBJ1-2; D is unresolved. This CDR3 region has 15 residues. Trimming took 0 bases from V and 1 from J, leaving 10 bases between them. Germline V gene lookup returns CDR1 SGHKS and CDR2 YYEKEE (reference sequence).

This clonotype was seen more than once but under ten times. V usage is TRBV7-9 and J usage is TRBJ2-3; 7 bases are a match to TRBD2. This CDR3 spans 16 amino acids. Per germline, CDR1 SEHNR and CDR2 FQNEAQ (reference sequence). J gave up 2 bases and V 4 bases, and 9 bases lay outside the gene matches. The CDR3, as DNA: TGTGCCAGCAGCTCTTGGGGCGGGAGATACACAGATACGCAGTATTTT. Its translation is CASSSWGGRYTDTQYF. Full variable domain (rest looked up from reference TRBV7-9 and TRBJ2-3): DTGVSQNPRHKITKRGQNVTFRCDPISEHNRLYWYRQTLGQGPEFLTYFQNEAQLEKSRLLSDRFSAERPKGSFSTLEIQRTEQGDSAMYLCASSSWGGRYTDTQYFGPGTRLTVL.

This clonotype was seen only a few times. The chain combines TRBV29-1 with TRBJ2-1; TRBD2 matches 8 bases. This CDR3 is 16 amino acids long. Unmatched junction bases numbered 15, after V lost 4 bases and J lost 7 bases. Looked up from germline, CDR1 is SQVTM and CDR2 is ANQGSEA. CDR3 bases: TGCAGCGTTGTAAGGGCCGATTTGACGGGAGGGAATGAGCAGTTCTTC. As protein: CSVVRADLTGGNEQFF.

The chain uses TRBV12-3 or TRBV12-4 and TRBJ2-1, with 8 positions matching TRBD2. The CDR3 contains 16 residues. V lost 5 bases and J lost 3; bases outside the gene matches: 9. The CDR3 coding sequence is TGTGCCAGCAGTCCAAATAGCGGGGCGGGCTACAATGAGCAGTTCTTC. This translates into CASSPNSGAGYNEQFF.

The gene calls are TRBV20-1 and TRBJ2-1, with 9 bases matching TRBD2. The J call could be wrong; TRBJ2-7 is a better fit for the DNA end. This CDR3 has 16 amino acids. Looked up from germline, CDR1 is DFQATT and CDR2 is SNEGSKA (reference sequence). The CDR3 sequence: CSARKASSGIGNEQYF. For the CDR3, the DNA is TGCAGTGCCCGAAAAGCCTCTAGCGGGATCGGTAATGAGCAGTACTTC.

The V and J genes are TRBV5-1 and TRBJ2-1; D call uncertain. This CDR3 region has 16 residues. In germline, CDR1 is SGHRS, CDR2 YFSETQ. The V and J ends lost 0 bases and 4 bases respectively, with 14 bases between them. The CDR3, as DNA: TGCGCCAGCAGCTTGGCCAGGTCGGACCTATACAATGAGCAGTTCTTC. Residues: CASSLARSDLYNEQFF.

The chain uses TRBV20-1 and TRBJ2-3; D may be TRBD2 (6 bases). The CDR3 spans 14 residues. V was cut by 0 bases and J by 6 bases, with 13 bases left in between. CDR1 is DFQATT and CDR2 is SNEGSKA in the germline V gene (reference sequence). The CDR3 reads CSAREWDSGDTQYF. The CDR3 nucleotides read TGCAGTGCTAGAGAGTGGGACTCCGGGGATACGCAGTATTTT.

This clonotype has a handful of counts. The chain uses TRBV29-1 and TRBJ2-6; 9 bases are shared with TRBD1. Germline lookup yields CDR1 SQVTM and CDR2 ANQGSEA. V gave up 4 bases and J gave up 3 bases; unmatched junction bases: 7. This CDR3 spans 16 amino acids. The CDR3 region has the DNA TGCAGCGTTGGCCCACAGGGGGCAGGTGGGGCCAACGTCCTGACTTTC. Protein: CSVGPQGAGGANVLTF.

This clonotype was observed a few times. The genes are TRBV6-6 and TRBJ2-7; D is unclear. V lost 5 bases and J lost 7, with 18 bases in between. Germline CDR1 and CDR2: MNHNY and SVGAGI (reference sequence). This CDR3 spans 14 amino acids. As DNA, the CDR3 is TGTGCCAGCAGTCAGAAGGCCTCCTCCCGGGAGCAGTACTTC. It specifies CASSQKASSREQYF.

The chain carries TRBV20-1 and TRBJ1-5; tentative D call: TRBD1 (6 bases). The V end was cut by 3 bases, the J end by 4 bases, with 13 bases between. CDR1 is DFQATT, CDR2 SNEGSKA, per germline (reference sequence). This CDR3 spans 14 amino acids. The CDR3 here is CSARSGTLNQPQHF. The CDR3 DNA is TGCAGTGCTAGGTCGGGGACACTTAATCAGCCCCAGCATTTT.

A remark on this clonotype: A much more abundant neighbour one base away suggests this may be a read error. The CDR3 DNA is TGTGCCAGCAGCTTAGCGCAGGCTAGCGGGAGGGACGAGCAGGACTTC. This codes for CASSLAQASGRDEQDF. The chain is built from TRBV7-8 and TRBJ2-7; 12 bases align to TRBD2. The length of the CDR3 is 16 residues. Germline V gene sequence: CDR1 SGHVS, CDR2 FQNEAQ.

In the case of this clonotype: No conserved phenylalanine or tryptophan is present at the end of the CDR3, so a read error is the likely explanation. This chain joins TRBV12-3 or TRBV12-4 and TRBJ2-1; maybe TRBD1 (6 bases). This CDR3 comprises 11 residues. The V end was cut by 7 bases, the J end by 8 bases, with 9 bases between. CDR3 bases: TGTGCCAGCACCTACAGGGATGAGCAGTTCTGC. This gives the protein CASTYRDEQFC.

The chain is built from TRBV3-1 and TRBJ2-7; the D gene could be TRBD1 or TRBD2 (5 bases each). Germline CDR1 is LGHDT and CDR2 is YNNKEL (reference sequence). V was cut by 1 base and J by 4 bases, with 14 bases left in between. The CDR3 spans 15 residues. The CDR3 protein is CASSQGDQGEYEQYF. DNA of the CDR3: TGTGCCAGCAGCCAAGGGGACCAAGGCGAATACGAGCAGTACTTC.

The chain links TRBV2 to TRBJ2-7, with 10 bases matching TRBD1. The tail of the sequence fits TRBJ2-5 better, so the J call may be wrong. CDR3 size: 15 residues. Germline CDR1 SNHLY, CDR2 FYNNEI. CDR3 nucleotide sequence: TGTGCCAGCAGTGAAGTGCGGGACAGGGGAGAGACCCAGTACTTC. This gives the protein CASSEVRDRGETQYF.

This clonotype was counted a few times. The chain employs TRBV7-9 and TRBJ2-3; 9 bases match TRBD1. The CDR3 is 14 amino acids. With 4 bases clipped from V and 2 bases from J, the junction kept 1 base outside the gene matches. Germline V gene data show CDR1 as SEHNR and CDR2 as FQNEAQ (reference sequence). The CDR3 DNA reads TGTGCCAGCAGCTGGACAGGGGACACAGATACGCAGTATTTT. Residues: CASSWTGDTDTQYF.

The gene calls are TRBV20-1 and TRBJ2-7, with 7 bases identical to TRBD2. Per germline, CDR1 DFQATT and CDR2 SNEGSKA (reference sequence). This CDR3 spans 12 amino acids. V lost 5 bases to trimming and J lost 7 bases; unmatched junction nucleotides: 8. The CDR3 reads CSALGGPNEQYF. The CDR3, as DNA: TGCAGTGCTTTGGGAGGGCCTAATGAGCAGTACTTC.

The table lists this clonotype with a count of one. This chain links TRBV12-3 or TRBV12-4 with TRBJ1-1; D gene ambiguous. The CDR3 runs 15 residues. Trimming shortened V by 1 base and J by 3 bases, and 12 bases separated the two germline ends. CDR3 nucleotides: TGTGCCAGCAGTTTAGGCGATTTCCGGGACACTGAAGCTTTCTTT. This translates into CASSLGDFRDTEAFF.

The CDR3 nucleotides are TGTGCCAGCACTCCAAGTCAAGGGGCGCCTACCTCGCAGTACTTC. Translation gives CASTPSQGAPTSQYF. The gene calls are TRBV6-5 and TRBJ2-7; D possibly corresponds to TRBD1 (5 bases). The length of the CDR3 is 15 residues. Germline-derived CDR1 and CDR2 are MNHEY and SVGAGI. With 7 bases removed from V and 9 bases from J, the gap between germline ends came to 25 bases.

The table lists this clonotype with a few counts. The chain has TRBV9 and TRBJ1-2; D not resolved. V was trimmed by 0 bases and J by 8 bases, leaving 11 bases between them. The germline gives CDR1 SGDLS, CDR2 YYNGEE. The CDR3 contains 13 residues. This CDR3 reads CASSVDEDWGYTF. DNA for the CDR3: TGTGCCAGCAGCGTAGATGAGGATTGGGGCTACACCTTC.

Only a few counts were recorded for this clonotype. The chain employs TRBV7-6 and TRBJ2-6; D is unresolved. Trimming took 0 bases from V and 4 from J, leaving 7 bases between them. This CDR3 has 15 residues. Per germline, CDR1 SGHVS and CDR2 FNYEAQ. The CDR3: CASSLAVTGANVLTF. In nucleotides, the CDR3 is TGTGCCAGCAGCTTAGCGGTAACCGGGGCCAACGTCCTGACTTTC. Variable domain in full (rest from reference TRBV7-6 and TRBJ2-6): GAGVSQSPRYKVTKRGQDVALRCDPISGHVSLYWYRQALGQGPEFLTYFNYEAQQDKSGLPNDRFSAERPEGSISTLTIQRTEQRDSAMYRCASSLAVTGANVLTFGAGSRLTVL.

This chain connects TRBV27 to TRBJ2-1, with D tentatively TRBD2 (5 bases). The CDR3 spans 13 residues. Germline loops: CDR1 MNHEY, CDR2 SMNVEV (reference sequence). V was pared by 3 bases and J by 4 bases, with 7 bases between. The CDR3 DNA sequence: TGTGCCAGCAGTTTCGGACTGTACAATGAGCAGTTCTTC. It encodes CASSFGLYNEQFF.

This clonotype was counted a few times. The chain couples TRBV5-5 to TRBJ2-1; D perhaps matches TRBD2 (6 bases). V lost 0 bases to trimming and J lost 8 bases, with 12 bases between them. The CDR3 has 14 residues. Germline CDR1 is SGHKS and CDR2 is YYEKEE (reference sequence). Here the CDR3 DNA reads TGTGCCAGCAGCTTGGGGGGAGGAAGGGATGAGCAGTTCTTC. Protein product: CASSLGGGRDEQFF.